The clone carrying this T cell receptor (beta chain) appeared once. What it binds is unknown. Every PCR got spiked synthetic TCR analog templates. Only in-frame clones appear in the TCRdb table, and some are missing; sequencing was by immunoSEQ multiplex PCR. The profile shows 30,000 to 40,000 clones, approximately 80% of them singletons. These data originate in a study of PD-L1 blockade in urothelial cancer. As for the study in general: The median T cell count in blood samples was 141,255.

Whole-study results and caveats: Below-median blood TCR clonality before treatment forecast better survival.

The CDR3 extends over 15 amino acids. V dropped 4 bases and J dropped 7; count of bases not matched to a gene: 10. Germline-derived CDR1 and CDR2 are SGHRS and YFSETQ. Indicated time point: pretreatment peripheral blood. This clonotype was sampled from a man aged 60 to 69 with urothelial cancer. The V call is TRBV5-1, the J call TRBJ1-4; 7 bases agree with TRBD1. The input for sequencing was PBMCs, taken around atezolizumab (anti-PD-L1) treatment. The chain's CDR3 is CASSVTGDFGEKLFF. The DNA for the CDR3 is TGCGCCAGCAGCGTTACAGGGGATTTTGGTGAAAAACTGTTTTTT.